A selection of T cell receptor beta chains follows, all from one sample in a study of blood T cell repertoires in COVID-19. The protocol was immunoSEQ multiplex PCR, while the TCRdb copy is restricted to in-frame clones and leaves out a portion. The sample consists of approximately 170,000 clones, approximately 86% of them appearing once. The specimen was peripheral blood. These receptors came from a woman older than 75 with active or convalescent COVID-19. The CDR3 runs from the conserved cysteine through the conserved F or W. Each record gives: V gene, D gene, clone size, J gene, CDR3 DNA, CDR3 protein. A D gene is named only where the DNA matches it firmly. Clone size is stated in some rows and not others, as once, few, many or a class when expanded.

V: TRBV7-3; D: TRBD1; size: many; J: TRBJ2-2; DNA: TGTGCCAGCAGCTTCGGACAGGGACACCTTACCGGGGAGCTGTTTTTT; CDR3: CASSFGQGHLTGELFF
V: TRBV3-1/TRBV3-2; D: -; size: -; J: TRBJ2-7; DNA: TGTGCCAGCAGCCAAGATAACCTAGCCTACGAGCAGTACTTC; CDR3: CASSQDNLAYEQYF
V: TRBV15; D: TRBD2; size: once; J: TRBJ2-1; DNA: TGTGCCACCAGCACCGGGAGGAGGGAGCAGTTCTTC; CDR3: CATSTGRREQFF
V: TRBV25-1; D: TRBD2; size: -; J: TRBJ2-5; DNA: TGTGCCAGCAGTGATCCCCGAGCGGGAGGAAAGACCCAGTACTTC; CDR3: CASSDPRAGGKTQYF
V: TRBV5-6; D: TRBD1; size: -; J: TRBJ1-5; DNA: TGTGCCAGCAGCTCCACCGGGACAGGGGATAATCAGCCCCAGCATTTT; CDR3: CASSSTGTGDNQPQHF
V: TRBV19; D: -; size: -; J: TRBJ1-1; DNA: TGTGCCAGTATCGGGGACACTGAAGCTTTCTTT; CDR3: CASIGDTEAFF
V: TRBV9; D: -; size: once; J: TRBJ1-2; DNA: TGTGCCAGCAGCGTACCAGCGGGACCCTTCGATGGCTACACCTTC; CDR3: CASSVPAGPFDGYTF
V: TRBV19; D: -; size: -; J: TRBJ1-1; DNA: TGTGCCAGTAGTATAGGAGAATCCATGAACACTGAAGCTTTCTTT; CDR3: CASSIGESMNTEAFF
V: TRBV2; D: -; size: few; J: TRBJ1-2; DNA: TGTGCCAGCACAAATAACTATGGCTACACCTTC; CDR3: CASTNNYGYTF
V: TRBV19; D: -; size: -; J: TRBJ2-5; DNA: TGTGCCAGTAGCTTCCTAGCGTCCGAGACCCAGTACTTC; CDR3: CASSFLASETQYF
V: TRBV15; D: TRBD1; size: -; J: TRBJ1-2; DNA: TGTGCCACCAGCAGGGATACAGGGGAAGGCTATGGCTACACCTTC; CDR3: CATSRDTGEGYGYTF
V: TRBV12-3/TRBV12-4; D: -; size: -; J: TRBJ2-1; DNA: TGTGCCAGCAGTTCGTACAATGAGCAGTTCTTC; CDR3: CASSSYNEQFF
V: TRBV5-1; D: -; size: -; J: TRBJ2-5; DNA: TGCGCCAGCAGCCCCGCGGAGGGCCCTTGGGAGACCCAGTACTTC; CDR3: CASSPAEGPWETQYF
V: TRBV19; D: TRBD1; size: few; J: TRBJ1-1; DNA: TGTGCCAGTAGCCAAGGGGGCGCGGGATTACGAAGGACTGAAGCTTTCTTT; CDR3: CASSQGGAGLRRTEAFF
V: TRBV5-1; D: -; size: -; J: TRBJ2-2; DNA: TGCGCCAGCAGCTTGGATGCGGCTGGGGAGCTGTTTTTT; CDR3: CASSLDAAGELFF